This TCR beta chain was sequenced for a study of graft-versus-host responses after intestinal transplantation. Study details: Tacrolimus plus steroids were given to all recipients for approximately three years, preceded by anti-thymocyte globulin induction. Study-wide results and caveats: When patients had graft-donor T cell macrochimerism, their allografts held high graft-versus-host to host-versus-graft clonal ratios. GvH clones detected in recipient marrow included some appearing first in ileum or blood. Early post-transplant declines in HvG were associated with peak levels of circulating GvH clones.

The method was immunoSEQ multiplex PCR; TCRdb's version includes in-frame clones alone and lacks a portion of them. The sample carries 80,000 to 100,000 clones, about 88% recorded once. In this sample, this clone turned up once. Antigen unknown. The receptor was derived from a human donor who received an intestinal transplant. The source material was unstimulated CD4+ T cells sorted from spleen or lymph node cells, sampled before intestinal transplant.

The CDR3 loop reads CASSQTGIDTGELFF. The CDR3 DNA reads TGTGCCAGCAGTCAGACAGGGATAGACACCGGGGAGCTGTTTTTT. The genes are TRBV5-4 and TRBJ2-2; 7 bases fit TRBD1. CDR1 and CDR2 from the germline V gene are SGHNT and YYREEE (reference sequence). Losses at the gene ends were 5 bases for V and 3 bases for J; bases not matched to a gene: 7. The CDR3 has 15 amino acids.